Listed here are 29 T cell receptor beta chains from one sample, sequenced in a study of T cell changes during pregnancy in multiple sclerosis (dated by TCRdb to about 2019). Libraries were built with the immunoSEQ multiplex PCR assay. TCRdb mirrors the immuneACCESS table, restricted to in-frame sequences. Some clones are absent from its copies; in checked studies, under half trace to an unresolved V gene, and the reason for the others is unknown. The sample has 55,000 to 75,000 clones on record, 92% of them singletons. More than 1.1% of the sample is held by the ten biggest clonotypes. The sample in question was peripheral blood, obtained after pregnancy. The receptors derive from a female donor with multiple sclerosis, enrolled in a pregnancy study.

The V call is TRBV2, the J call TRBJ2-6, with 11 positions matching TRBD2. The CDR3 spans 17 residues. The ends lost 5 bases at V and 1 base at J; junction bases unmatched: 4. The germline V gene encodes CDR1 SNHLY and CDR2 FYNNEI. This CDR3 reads CASSLLAGVSGANVLTF. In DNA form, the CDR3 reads TGTGCCAGCAGTTTACTAGCGGGAGTGTCTGGGGCCAACGTCCTGACTTTC.

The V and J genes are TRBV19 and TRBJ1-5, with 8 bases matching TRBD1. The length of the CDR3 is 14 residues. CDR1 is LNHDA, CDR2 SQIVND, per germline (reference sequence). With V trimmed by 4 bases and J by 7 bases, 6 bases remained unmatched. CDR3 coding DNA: TGTGCCAGTAGTAAGACAGGGGTCGGCCAGCCCCAGCATTTT. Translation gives CASSKTGVGQPQHF.

The CDR3 coding sequence is TGTGCCAGTAGTATGGGGGCACGGGGACGAAATCAGCCCCAGCATTTT. It yields the protein CASSMGARGRNQPQHF. J is TRBJ1-5 and V is TRBV19; maybe TRBD1 (6 bases). Germline assignment: CDR1 LNHDA and CDR2 SQIVND (reference sequence). The ends were cut back, 3 bases at V and 4 bases at J, with 16 bases in the middle. This CDR3 has 16 residues.

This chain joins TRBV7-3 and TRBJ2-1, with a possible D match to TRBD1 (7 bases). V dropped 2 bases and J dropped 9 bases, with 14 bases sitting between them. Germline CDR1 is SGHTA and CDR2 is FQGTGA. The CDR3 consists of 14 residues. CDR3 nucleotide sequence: TGTGCCAGCAGCTTACTACTCCAGGGGGGTGAGCAGTTCTTC. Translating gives CASSLLLQGGEQFF.

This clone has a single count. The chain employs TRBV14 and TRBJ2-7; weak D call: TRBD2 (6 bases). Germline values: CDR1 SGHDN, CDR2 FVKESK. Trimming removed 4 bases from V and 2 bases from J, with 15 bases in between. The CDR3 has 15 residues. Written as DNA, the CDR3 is TGTGCCAGCAGCCCTAGCCAGGGAGGCGCCTACGAGCAGTACTTC. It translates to CASSPSQGGAYEQYF.

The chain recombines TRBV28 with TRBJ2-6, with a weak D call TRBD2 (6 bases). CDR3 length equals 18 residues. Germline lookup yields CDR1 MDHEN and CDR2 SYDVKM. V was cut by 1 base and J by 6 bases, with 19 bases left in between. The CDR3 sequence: CASSLYTGRGLLANVLTF. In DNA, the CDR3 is TGTGCCAGCAGTTTATATACCGGGAGAGGGCTGTTGGCCAACGTCCTGACTTTC.

The DNA of the CDR3 is TGTGCCGGCCAGAGGGCTAGCGGGAGCCCCACGAGAACCTACGAGCAGTACTTC. This translates into CAGQRASGSPTRTYEQYF. The rearrangement joins TRBV2 to TRBJ2-7, with 10 bases matching TRBD2. The CDR3 loop spans 18 amino acids. The V gene's germline CDR1 is SNHLY and CDR2 FYNNEI. V was pared by 11 bases and J by 2 bases, with 21 bases of the junction left unmatched.

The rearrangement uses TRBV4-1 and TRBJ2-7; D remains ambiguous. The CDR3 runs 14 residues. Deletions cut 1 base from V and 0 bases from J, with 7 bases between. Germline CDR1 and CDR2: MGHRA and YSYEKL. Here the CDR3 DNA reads TGCGCCAGCAGCCAAGGTCTCCCCTCCTACGAGCAGTACTTC. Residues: CASSQGLPSYEQYF.

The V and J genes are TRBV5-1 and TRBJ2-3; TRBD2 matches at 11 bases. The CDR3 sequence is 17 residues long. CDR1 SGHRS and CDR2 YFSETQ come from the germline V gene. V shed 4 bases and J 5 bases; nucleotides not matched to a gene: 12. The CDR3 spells CASSPNRLAGWGDTQYF. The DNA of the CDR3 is TGCGCCAGCAGCCCCAATCGACTAGCGGGATGGGGAGATACGCAGTATTTT.

DNA for the CDR3: TGCGCCAGCAGCTTGTCACAGGGGGAAGGAGGGTACACCTTC. Its translation: CASSLSQGEGGYTF. The chain couples TRBV5-1 to TRBJ1-2; 8 positions match TRBD1. Germline values: CDR1 SGHRS, CDR2 YFSETQ. Losses at the gene ends were 1 base for V and 11 bases for J; bases not matched to a gene: 10. The CDR3 loop spans 14 amino acids.

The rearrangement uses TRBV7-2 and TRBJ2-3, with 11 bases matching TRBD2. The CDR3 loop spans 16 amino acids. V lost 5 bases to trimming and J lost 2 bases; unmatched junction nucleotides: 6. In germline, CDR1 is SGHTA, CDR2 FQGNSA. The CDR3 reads CASSPRLAGNTDTQYF. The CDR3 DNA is TGTGCCAGCAGCCCCCGACTAGCGGGGAACACAGATACGCAGTATTTT.

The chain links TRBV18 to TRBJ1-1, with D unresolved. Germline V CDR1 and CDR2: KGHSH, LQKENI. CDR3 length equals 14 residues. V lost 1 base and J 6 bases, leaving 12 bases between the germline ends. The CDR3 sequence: CASSPLGSPSEAFF. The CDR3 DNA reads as TGTGCCAGCTCACCACTCGGGAGCCCCTCTGAAGCTTTCTTT.

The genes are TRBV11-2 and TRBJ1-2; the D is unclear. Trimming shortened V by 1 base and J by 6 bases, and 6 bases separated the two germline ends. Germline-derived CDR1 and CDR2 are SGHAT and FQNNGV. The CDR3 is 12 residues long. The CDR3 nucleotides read TGTGCCAGCAGCTTAGGCCGGGATGGCTACACCTTC. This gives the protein CASSLGRDGYTF.

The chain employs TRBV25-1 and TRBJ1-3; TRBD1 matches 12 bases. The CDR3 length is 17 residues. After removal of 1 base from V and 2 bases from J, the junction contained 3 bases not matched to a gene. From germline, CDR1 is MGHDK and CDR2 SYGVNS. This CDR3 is CASSEWDRGLPGNTIYF. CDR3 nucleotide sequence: TGTGCCAGCAGTGAATGGGACAGGGGGCTACCTGGAAACACCATATATTTT. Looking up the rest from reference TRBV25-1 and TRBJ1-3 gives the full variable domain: EADIYQTPRYLVIGTGKKITLECSQTMGHDKMYWYQQDPGMELHLIHYSYGVNSTEKGDLSSESTVSRIRTEHFPLTLESARPSHTSQYLCASSEWDRGLPGNTIYFGEGSWLTVV.

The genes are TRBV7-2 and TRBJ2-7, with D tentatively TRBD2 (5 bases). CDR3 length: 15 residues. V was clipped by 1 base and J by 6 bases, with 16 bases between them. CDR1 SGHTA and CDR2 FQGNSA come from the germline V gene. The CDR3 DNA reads TGTGCCAGCAGCTTAGGTGTTAGCGTGACATCCGAGCAGTACTTC. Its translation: CASSLGVSVTSEQYF.

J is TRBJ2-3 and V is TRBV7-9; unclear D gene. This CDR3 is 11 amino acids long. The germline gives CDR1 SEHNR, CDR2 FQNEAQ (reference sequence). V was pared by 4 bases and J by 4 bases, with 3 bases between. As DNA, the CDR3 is TGTGCCAGCAGCTCCTCAGATACGCAGTATTTT. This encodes CASSSSDTQYF.

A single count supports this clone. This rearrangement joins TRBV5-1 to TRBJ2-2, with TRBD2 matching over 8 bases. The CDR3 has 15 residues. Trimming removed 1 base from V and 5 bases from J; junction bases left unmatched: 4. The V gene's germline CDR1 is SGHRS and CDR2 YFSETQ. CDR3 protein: CASSLFGGGTGELFF. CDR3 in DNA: TGCGCCAGCAGCTTGTTTGGCGGGGGGACCGGGGAGCTGTTTTTT.

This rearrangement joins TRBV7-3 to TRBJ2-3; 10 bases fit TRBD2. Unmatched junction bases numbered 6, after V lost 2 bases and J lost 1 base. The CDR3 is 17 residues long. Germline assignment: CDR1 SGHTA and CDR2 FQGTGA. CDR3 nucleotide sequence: TGTGCCAGCAGCTTAGGGCTAGCGGGGGCCGGCACAGATACGCAGTATTTT. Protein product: CASSLGLAGAGTDTQYF.

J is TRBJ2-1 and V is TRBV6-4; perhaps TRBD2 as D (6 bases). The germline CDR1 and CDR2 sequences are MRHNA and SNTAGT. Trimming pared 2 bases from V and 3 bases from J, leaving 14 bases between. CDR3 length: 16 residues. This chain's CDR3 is CASSDQDGGNYNEQFF. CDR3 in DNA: TGTGCCAGCAGTGACCAAGACGGCGGGAACTACAATGAGCAGTTCTTC.

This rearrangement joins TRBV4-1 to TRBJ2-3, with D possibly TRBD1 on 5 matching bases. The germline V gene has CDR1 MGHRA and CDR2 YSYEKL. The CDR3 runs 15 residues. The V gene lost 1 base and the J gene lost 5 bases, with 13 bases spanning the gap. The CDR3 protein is CASSQGQGNLDTQYF. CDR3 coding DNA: TGCGCCAGCAGCCAAGGGCAGGGAAACTTAGATACGCAGTATTTT.

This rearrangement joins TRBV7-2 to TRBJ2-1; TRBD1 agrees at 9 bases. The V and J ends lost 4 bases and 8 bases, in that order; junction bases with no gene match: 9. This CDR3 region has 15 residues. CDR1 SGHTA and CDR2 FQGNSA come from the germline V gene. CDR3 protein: CASSYPDRGLDEQFF. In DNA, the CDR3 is TGTGCCAGCAGCTACCCGGACAGGGGACTCGATGAGCAGTTCTTC.

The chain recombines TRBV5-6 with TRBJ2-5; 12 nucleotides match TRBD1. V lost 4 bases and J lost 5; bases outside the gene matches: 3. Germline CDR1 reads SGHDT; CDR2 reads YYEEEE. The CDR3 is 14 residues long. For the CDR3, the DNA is TGTGCCAGCAGCCGGGACAGGGGGCTGGAGACCCAGTACTTC. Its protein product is CASSRDRGLETQYF.

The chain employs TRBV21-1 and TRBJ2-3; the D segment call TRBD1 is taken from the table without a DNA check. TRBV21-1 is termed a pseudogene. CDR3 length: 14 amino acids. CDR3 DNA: TGTGCCAGCAGTGACAGGGGGCGCACAGATACGCAGTATTTT. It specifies CASSDRGRTDTQYF.

This chain's CDR3 is CASSPAYEQYF. CDR3 bases: TGTGCCAGCAGCCCAGCCTACGAGCAGTACTTC. V usage is TRBV2 and J usage is TRBJ2-7; D gene ambiguous. The V end lost 6 bases, the J end lost 2 bases, and 5 bases lay between the germline ends. Germline assignment: CDR1 SNHLY and CDR2 FYNNEI. The CDR3 covers 11 residues.

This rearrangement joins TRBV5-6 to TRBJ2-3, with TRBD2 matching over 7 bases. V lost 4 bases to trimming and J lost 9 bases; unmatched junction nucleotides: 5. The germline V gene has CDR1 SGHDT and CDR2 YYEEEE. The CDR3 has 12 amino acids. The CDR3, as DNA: TGTGCCAGCAGCCCCGCGGGACTAACGCAGTATTTT. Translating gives CASSPAGLTQYF.

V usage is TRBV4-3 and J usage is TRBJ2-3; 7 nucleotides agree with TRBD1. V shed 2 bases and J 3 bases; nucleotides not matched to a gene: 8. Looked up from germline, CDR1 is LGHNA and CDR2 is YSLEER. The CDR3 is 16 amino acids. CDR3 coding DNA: TGCGCCAGCAGCCAACATGACAGGGATCTTACAGATACGCAGTATTTT. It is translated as CASSQHDRDLTDTQYF.

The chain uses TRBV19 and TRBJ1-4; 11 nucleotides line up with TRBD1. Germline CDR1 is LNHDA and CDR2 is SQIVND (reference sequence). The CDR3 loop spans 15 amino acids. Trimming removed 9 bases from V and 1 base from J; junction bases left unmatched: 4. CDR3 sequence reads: CASRDRGITNEKLFF. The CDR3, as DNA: TGTGCCAGCAGGGACAGGGGGATAACTAATGAAAAACTGTTTTTT.

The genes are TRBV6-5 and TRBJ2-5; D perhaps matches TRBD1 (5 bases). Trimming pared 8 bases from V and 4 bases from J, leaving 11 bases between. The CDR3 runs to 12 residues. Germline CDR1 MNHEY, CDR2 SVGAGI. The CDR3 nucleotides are TGTGCCAGCGGTAGGGGCGGAGAGACCCAGTACTTC. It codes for CASGRGGETQYF.

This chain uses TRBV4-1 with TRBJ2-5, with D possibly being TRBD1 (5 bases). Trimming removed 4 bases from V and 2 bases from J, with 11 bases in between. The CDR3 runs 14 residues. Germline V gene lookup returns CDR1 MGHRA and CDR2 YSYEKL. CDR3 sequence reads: CASSRIAGQETQYF. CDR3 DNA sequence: TGCGCCAGCAGCCGAATCGCAGGGCAAGAGACCCAGTACTTC.